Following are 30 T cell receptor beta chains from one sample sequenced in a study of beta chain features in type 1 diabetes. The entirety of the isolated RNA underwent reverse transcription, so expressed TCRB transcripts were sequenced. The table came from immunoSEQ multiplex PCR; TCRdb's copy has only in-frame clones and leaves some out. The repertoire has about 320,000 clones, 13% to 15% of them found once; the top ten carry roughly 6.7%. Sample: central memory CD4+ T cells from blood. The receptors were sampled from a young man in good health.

The CDR3 nucleotides are TGCGCCAGCAGCCAAGATATAGGAAACGGCGAGACCCAGTACTTC. Encoded protein: CASSQDIGNGETQYF. This chain links TRBV4-3 with TRBJ2-5; no definite D call. CDR1 and CDR2 (germline): LGHNA, YSLEER. V lost 0 bases and J lost 5, with 13 bases in between. The CDR3 runs to 15 residues.

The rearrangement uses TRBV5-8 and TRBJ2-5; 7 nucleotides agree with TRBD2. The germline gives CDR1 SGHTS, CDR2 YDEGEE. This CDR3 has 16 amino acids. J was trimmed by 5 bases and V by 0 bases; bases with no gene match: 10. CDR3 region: CASSLGSGPGGETQYF. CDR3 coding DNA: TGTGCCAGCAGCTTGGGTAGCGGGCCCGGTGGGGAGACCCAGTACTTC.

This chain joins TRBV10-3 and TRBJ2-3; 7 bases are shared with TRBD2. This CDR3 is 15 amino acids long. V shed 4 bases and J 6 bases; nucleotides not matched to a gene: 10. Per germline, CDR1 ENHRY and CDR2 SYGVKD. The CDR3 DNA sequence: TGTGCCATCAGTGCCCAAGCGGGGTCCGGGGATACGCAGTATTTT. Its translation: CAISAQAGSGDTQYF.

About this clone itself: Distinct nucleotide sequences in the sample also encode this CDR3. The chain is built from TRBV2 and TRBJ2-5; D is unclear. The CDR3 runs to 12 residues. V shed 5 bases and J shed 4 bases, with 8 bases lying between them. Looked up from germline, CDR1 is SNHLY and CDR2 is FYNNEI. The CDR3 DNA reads TGTGCCAGCAGTTTAGGAGTAGAGACCCAGTACTTC. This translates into CASSLGVETQYF.

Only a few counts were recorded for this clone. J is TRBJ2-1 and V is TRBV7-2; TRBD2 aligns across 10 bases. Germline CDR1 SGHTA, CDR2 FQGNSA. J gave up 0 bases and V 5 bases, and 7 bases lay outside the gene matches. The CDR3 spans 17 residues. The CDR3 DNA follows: TGTGCCAGCAGCCCCACAGGACTAGCGGCCTCCTACAATGAGCAGTTCTTC. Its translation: CASSPTGLAASYNEQFF. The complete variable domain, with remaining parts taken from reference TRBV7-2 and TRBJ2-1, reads GAGVSQSPSNKVTEKGKDVELRCDPISGHTALYWYRQSLGQGLEFLIYFQGNSAPDKSGLPSDRFSAERTGGSVSTLTIQRTQQEDSAVYLCASSPTGLAASYNEQFFGPGTRLTVL.

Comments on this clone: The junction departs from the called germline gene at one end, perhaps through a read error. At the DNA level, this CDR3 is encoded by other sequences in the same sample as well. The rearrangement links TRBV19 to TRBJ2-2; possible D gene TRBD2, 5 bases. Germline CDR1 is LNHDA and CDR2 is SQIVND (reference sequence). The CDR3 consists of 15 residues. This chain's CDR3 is CASSIGGRITGELFF. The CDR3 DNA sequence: TGTGCCAGTAGTATAGGAGGGAGAATAACCGGGGAGCTGTTCTTT.

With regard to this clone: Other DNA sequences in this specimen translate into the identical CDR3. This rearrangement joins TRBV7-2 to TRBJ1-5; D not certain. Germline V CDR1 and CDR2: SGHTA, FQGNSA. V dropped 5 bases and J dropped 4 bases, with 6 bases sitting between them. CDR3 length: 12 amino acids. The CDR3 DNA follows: TGTGCCAGCAGCCCCAGTAATCAGCCCCAGCATTTT. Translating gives CASSPSNQPQHF.

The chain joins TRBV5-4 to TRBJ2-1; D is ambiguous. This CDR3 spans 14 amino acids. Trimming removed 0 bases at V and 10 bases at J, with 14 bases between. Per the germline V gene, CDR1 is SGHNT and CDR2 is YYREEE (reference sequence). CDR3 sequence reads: CASSLDELLEEQFF. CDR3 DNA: TGTGCCAGCAGCTTGGACGAACTTCTGGAAGAGCAGTTCTTC.

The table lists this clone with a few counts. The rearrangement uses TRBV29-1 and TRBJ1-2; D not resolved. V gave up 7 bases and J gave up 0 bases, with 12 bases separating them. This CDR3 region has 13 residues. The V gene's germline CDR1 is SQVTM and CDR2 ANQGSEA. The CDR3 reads CSAQEATNYGYTF. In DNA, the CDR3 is TGCAGCGCCCAGGAGGCAACTAACTATGGCTACACCTTC.

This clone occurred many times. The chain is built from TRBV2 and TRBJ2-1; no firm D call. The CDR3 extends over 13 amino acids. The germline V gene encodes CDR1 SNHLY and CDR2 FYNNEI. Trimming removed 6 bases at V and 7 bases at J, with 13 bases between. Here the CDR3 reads CASSPIGENEQFF. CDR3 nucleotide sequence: TGTGCCAGCAGCCCAATAGGCGAAAATGAGCAGTTCTTC.

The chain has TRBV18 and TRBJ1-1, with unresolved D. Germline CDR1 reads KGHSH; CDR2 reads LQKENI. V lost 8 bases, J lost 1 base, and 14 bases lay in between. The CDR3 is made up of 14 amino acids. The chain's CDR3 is CASRLSGANTEAFF. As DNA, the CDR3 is TGTGCCAGCCGTTTGAGCGGAGCGAACACTGAAGCTTTCTTT.

CDR3 loop: CASSLTSGAGTEAFF. Written as DNA, the CDR3 is TGTGCCAGCAGTTTAACCTCGGGGGCGGGAACTGAAGCTTTCTTT. The chain combines TRBV27 with TRBJ1-1; a weak D match, TRBD1 (6 bases). V lost 2 bases and J lost 5, with 15 bases in between. Germline V lookup: CDR1 MNHEY, CDR2 SMNVEV (reference sequence). The length of the CDR3 is 15 residues.

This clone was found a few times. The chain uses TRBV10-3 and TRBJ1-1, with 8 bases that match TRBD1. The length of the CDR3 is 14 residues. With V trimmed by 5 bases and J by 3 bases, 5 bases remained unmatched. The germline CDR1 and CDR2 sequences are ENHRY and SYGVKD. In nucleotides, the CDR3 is TGTGCCATCAGTACAGACAGGGGCTACACTGAAGCTTTCTTT. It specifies CAISTDRGYTEAFF.

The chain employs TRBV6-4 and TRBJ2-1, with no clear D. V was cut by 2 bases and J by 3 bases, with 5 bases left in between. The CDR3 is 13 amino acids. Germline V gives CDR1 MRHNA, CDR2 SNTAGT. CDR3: CASSDEFYNEQFF. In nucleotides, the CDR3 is TGTGCCAGCAGTGACGAGTTCTACAATGAGCAGTTCTTC.

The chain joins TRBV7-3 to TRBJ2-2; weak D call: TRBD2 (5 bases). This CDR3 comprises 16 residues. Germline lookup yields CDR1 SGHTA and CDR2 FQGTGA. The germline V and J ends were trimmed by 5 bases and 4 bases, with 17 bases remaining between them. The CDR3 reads CASSKIRGSGTGELFF. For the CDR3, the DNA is TGTGCCAGCAGCAAAATACGGGGTAGTGGCACCGGGGAGCTGTTTTTT.

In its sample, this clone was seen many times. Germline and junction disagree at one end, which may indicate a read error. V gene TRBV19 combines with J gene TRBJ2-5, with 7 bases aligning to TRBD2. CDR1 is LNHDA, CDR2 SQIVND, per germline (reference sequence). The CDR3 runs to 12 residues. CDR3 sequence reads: CASRIAGETQYF. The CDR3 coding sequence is TGTGCCAGTAGAATAGCGGGAGAGACCCAGTACTTC.

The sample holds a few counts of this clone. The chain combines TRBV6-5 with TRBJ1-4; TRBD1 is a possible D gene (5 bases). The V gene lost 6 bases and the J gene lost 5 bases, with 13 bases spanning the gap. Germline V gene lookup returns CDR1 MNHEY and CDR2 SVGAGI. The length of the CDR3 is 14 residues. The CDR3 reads CASSQNRGNEKLFF. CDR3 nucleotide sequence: TGTGCCAGCAGCCAGAACCGGGGGAATGAAAAACTGTTTTTT.

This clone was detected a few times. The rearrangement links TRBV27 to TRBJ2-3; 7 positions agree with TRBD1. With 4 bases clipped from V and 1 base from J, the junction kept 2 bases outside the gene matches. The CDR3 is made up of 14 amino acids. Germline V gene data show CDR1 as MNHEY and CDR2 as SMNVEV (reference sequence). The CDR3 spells CASSSDRGTDTQYF. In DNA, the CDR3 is TGTGCCAGCAGTTCCGACAGGGGCACAGATACGCAGTATTTT.

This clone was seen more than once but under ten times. CDR3 DNA: TGCGCCAGCACCGACGGCTATGGGCCCCAGCATTTT. Translation: CASTDGYGPQHF. The chain links TRBV5-1 to TRBJ1-5; D is unresolved. V was clipped by 6 bases and J by 9 bases, with 13 bases between them. The CDR3 contains 12 residues. Germline CDR1 and CDR2: SGHRS and YFSETQ. The entire variable domain, with the rest obtained from reference TRBV5-1 and TRBJ1-5, is as follows: KAGVTQTPRYLIKTRGQQVTLSCSPISGHRSVSWYQQTPGQGLQFLFEYFSETQRNKGNFPGRFSGRQFSNSRSEMNVSTLELGDSALYLCASTDGYGPQHFGDGTRLSIL.

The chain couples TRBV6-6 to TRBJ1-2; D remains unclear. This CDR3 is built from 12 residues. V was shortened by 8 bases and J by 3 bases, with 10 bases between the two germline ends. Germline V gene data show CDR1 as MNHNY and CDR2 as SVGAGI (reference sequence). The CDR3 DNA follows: TGTGCCAGCCTCGGGAACGACTATGGCTACACCTTC. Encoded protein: CASLGNDYGYTF.

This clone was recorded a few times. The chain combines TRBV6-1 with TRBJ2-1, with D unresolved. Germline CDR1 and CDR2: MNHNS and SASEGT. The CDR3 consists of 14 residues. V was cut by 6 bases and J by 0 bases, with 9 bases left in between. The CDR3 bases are TGTGCCAGCAGGGCTCCCGTCTCCTACAATGAGCAGTTCTTC. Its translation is CASRAPVSYNEQFF.

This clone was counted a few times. CDR3 sequence reads: CAWSVSRGGNYGYTF. In nucleotides, the CDR3 is TGTGCCTGGAGTGTATCTCGAGGCGGAAACTATGGCTACACCTTC. V is TRBV30 and J is TRBJ1-2; D is unresolved. Germline V gene data show CDR1 as GTSNPN and CDR2 as SVGIG (reference sequence). V gave up 0 bases and J gave up 2 bases, with 13 bases separating them. The CDR3 runs to 15 residues. Drawing the rest from reference TRBV30 and TRBJ1-2, the complete variable domain is SQTIHQWPATLVQPVGSPLSLECTVEGTSNPNLYWYRQAAGRGLQLLFYSVGIGQISSEVPQNLSASRPQDRQFILSSKKLLLSDSGFYLCAWSVSRGGNYGYTFGSGTRLTVV.

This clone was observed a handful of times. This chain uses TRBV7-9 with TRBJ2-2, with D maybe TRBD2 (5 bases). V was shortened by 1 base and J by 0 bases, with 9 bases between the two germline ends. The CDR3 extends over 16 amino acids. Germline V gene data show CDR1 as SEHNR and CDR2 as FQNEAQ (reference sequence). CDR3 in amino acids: CASSLVGRPNTGELFF. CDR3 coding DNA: TGTGCCAGCAGCTTAGTGGGGAGACCGAACACCGGGGAGCTGTTTTTT.

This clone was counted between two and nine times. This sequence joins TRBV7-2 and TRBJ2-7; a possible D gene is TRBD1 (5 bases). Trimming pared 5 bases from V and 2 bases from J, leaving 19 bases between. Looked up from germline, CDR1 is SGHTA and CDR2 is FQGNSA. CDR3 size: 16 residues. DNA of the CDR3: TGTGCCAGCAGCCCCGACAGCCCGAGTGGGGCCTACGAGCAGTACTTC. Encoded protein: CASSPDSPSGAYEQYF.

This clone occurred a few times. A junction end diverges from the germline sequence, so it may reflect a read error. This chain's CDR3 is CASSGQEANYGHTF. For the CDR3, the DNA is TGTGCCAGCTCCGGACAGGAGGCTAACTATGGCCACACCTTC. The chain joins TRBV18 to TRBJ1-2; TRBD1 matches 7 bases. There are 14 residues in the CDR3. The germline V gene encodes CDR1 KGHSH and CDR2 LQKENI.

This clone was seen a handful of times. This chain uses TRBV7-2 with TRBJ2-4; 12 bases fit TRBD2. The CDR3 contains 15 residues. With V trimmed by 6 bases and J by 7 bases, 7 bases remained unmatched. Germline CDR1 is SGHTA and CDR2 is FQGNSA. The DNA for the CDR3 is TGTGCCAGCAGATTACTAGCGGGAGGACTGAACATTCAGTACTTC. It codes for CASRLLAGGLNIQYF.

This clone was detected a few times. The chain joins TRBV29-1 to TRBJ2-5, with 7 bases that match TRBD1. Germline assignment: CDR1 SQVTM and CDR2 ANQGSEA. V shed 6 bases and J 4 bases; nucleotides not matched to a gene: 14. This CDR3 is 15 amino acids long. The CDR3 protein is CSVQGQWEILETQYF. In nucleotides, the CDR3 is TGCAGCGTACAGGGGCAGTGGGAAATTTTAGAGACCCAGTACTTC.

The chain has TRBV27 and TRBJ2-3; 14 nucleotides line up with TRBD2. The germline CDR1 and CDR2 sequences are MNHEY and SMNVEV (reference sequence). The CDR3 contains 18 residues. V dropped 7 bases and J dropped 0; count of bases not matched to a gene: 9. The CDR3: CASTPGTSGSPSTDTQYF. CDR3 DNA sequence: TGTGCCAGCACCCCCGGGACTAGCGGGAGTCCCAGCACAGATACGCAGTATTTT.

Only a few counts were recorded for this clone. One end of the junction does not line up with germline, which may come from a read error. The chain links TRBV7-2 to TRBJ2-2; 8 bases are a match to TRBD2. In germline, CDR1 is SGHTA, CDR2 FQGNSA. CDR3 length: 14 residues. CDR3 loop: CATSGSRGTGELFF. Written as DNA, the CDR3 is TGTGCCACCAGCGGGAGCCGGGGCACCGGGGAGCTGTTTTTT.

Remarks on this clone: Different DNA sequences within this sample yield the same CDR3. The CDR3 spells CASSLARPTEAFF. The CDR3 DNA reads TGTGCCAGCAGCCTAGCACGACCTACAGAAGCTTTCTTT. The chain employs TRBV11-2 and TRBJ1-1; D gene unclear. The CDR3 extends over 13 amino acids. Trimming took off 5 bases at V and 8 bases at J, with 15 bases between the two ends. CDR1 and CDR2 (germline): SGHAT, FQNNGV. Based on the CDR3 plus reference TRBV11-2 and TRBJ1-1, the full variable domain is EAGVAQSPRYKIIEKRQSVAFWCNPISGHATLYWYQQILGQGPKLLIQFQNNGVVDDSQLPKDRFSAERLKGVDSTLKIQPAKLEDSAVYLCASSLARPTEAFFGQGTRLTVV.